These 22 T cell receptor beta chains originate from one sample sequenced in a study of cytomegalovirus exposure and HLA in healthy donors. Primers: 60 Vbeta forward and 13 Jbeta reverse. Here immunoSEQ multiplex PCR was the method, and the copy in TCRdb shows in-frame clones only, minus some. This sample's clone table lists around 74,000 clones. The sample comprised PBMCs. The receptors were sampled from a man aged 45 to 65 in good health and CMV-seropositive.

Concerning this clone: Relative to the germline gene, one junction end is altered; a read error may explain this. The CDR3 is CTSRVGFENNEQFF. The DNA for the CDR3 is TGTACCAGCAGGGTGGGCTTTGAGAATAATGAGCAGTTCTTC. The chain recombines TRBV2 with TRBJ2-1, with D possibly matching TRBD1 (5 bases). The germline CDR1 and CDR2 sequences are SNHLY and FYNNEI. The CDR3 contains 14 residues.

The chain employs TRBV25-1 and TRBJ1-2, with D perhaps matching TRBD1 (6 bases). Germline CDR1 and CDR2: MGHDK and SYGVNS. The length of the CDR3 is 18 residues. V was cut by 0 bases and J by 0 bases, with 17 bases left in between. The CDR3 loop is CASSEYSGAIPPNYGYTF. In nucleotides, the CDR3 is TGTGCCAGCAGTGAATATTCAGGGGCCATACCACCTAACTATGGCTACACCTTC.

The rearrangement links TRBV18 to TRBJ2-5; the match to TRBD1 covers 9 bases. The CDR3 runs 13 residues. CDR1 is KGHSH, CDR2 LQKENI, per germline. J gave up 5 bases and V 6 bases, and 4 bases lay outside the gene matches. The CDR3 protein is CASSSGTGETQYF. Written as DNA, the CDR3 is TGTGCCAGCTCCTCCGGGACAGGGGAGACCCAGTACTTC.

The CDR3 DNA follows: TGTGCCAGCAGTTTGCGGGGCTCTTATTCACCCCTCCACTTT. Amino acids: CASSLRGSYSPLHF. The chain joins TRBV27 to TRBJ1-6; D possibly corresponds to TRBD1 (5 bases). Germline lookup yields CDR1 MNHEY and CDR2 SMNVEV (reference sequence). The CDR3 runs 14 residues. Trimming pared 3 bases from V and 8 bases from J, leaving 11 bases between.

This sequence joins TRBV7-9 and TRBJ2-7, with 10 bases matching TRBD2. CDR1 is SEHNR and CDR2 is FQNEAQ in the germline V gene (reference sequence). The CDR3 is 12 amino acids. Unmatched junction bases numbered 1, after V lost 4 bases and J lost 7 bases. CDR3 loop: CASSWGLAEQYF. The DNA for the CDR3 is TGTGCCAGCAGCTGGGGACTAGCGGAGCAGTACTTC.

The V gene is TRBV5-1, the J gene TRBJ1-2, with D perhaps matching TRBD1 (5 bases). The ends were cut back, 0 bases at V and 0 bases at J, with 12 bases in the middle. The germline gives CDR1 SGHRS, CDR2 YFSETQ. There are 16 residues in the CDR3. The DNA for the CDR3 is TGCGCCAGCAGCTTGGCCGGACATTTAGCTAACTATGGCTACACCTTC. As protein: CASSLAGHLANYGYTF.

The rearrangement links TRBV5-1 to TRBJ1-1; TRBD1 agrees at 7 bases. This CDR3 has 14 amino acids. Germline V gives CDR1 SGHRS, CDR2 YFSETQ. Unmatched junction bases numbered 5, after V lost 5 bases and J lost 1 base. The CDR3 loop reads CASRPDRQNTEAFF. DNA for the CDR3: TGCGCCAGCAGGCCGGACAGGCAGAACACTGAAGCTTTCTTT.

The chain employs TRBV19 and TRBJ1-1; 9 nucleotides agree with TRBD1. Germline V CDR1 and CDR2: LNHDA, SQIVND (reference sequence). The CDR3 is made up of 13 amino acids. After removal of 8 bases from V and 4 bases from J, the junction contained 5 bases not matched to a gene. The CDR3 bases are TGTGCCAGTCAGACAGGGGGTATCACTGAAGCTTTCTTT. Its translation: CASQTGGITEAFF.

The chain carries TRBV14 and TRBJ2-1, with TRBD2 identical over 13 bases. V dropped 6 bases and J dropped 5; count of bases not matched to a gene: 7. This CDR3 has 16 residues. CDR1 is SGHDN, CDR2 FVKESK, per germline. Written as DNA, the CDR3 is TGTGCCAGCAGTCAGAGGGGACTAGCGGGAAACAATGAGCAGTTCTTC. Translating it yields CASSQRGLAGNNEQFF.

This sequence joins TRBV15 and TRBJ2-5; possible D gene TRBD1, 5 bases. V was cut by 4 bases and J by 5 bases, with 11 bases left in between. This CDR3 has 13 amino acids. Germline-derived CDR1 and CDR2 are LNHNV and YYDKDF (reference sequence). CDR3 nucleotide sequence: TGTGCCACCAGCAAAGGGGCTAGGGAGACCCAGTACTTC. Protein sequence: CATSKGARETQYF.

The chain employs TRBV19 and TRBJ2-1, with TRBD2 matching over 10 bases. The CDR3 sequence is 15 residues long. The germline gives CDR1 LNHDA, CDR2 SQIVND (reference sequence). The V and J ends lost 4 bases and 8 bases, in that order; junction bases with no gene match: 8. For the CDR3, the DNA is TGTGCCAGTAGTAATGAGCTAGCGGGAGAGGATGAGCAGTTCTTC. It specifies CASSNELAGEDEQFF.

Turning to this clone: Other DNA sequences in the sample encode the same CDR3. V is TRBV9 and J is TRBJ2-2; TRBD1 is a possible D gene (6 bases). Trimming left V 4 bases short and J 7 bases short, with 14 bases between. The CDR3 is made up of 14 amino acids. Germline V gives CDR1 SGDLS, CDR2 YYNGEE. The DNA of the CDR3 is TGTGCCAGCAGCCCCCGGACAGTTTTCGGGGAGCTGTTTTTT. Protein sequence: CASSPRTVFGELFF.

The rearrangement uses TRBV19 and TRBJ2-5; 8 nucleotides line up with TRBD1. This CDR3 comprises 16 residues. Germline V gene lookup returns CDR1 LNHDA and CDR2 SQIVND (reference sequence). J gave up 2 bases and V 5 bases, and 10 bases lay outside the gene matches. CDR3 nucleotides: TGTGCCAGTAGTGTAATCACGGACAGGGAACAAGAGACCCAGTACTTC. Its protein is CASSVITDREQETQYF.

J is TRBJ2-3 and V is TRBV27, with D perhaps matching TRBD2 (5 bases). Trimming pared 4 bases from V and 7 bases from J, leaving 15 bases between. The germline CDR1 and CDR2 sequences are MNHEY and SMNVEV (reference sequence). The CDR3 has 14 residues. CDR3 region: CASSYRDPSYTQYF. The CDR3, as DNA: TGTGCCAGCAGTTACCGGGATCCCAGTTATACGCAGTATTTT.

This sequence joins TRBV6-1 and TRBJ1-6, with D unclear. The length of the CDR3 is 12 residues. Germline CDR1 reads MNHNS; CDR2 reads SASEGT. Trimming cost V 5 bases and J 12 bases, with 11 bases left between them. CDR3 in DNA: TGTGCCAGCAGTCGGGTTCTCGAACCCCTCCACTTT. As protein: CASSRVLEPLHF.

The chain links TRBV29-1 to TRBJ1-2, with D possibly matching TRBD1 (6 bases). This CDR3 has 13 amino acids. Germline CDR1 and CDR2: SQVTM and ANQGSEA. Trimming took off 6 bases at V and 2 bases at J, with 13 bases between the two ends. CDR3 nucleotides: TGCAGCGTGCAGCCCGACAGGAACTATGGCTACACCTTC. This gives the protein CSVQPDRNYGYTF.

The chain couples TRBV5-5 to TRBJ1-5; D gene uncertain. Trimming left V 1 base short and J 1 base short, with 9 bases between. The CDR3 length is 15 residues. CDR1 and CDR2 from the germline V gene are SGHKS and YYEKEE (reference sequence). The CDR3 DNA reads TGTGCCAGCAGCTTGCGACTTGGGAGCAATCAGCCCCAGCATTTT. As protein: CASSLRLGSNQPQHF. The full variable domain, in which reference TRBV5-5 and TRBJ1-5 provide the parts outside the CDR3, is DAGVTQSPTHLIKTRGQQVTLRCSPISGHKSVSWYQQVLGQGPQFIFQYYEKEERGRGNFPDRFSARQFPNYSSELNVNALLLGDSALYLCASSLRLGSNQPQHFGDGTRLSIL.

As DNA, the CDR3 is TGTGCCAGTCCTACCTCAAAGGGGTGCTACGAGCAGTACGTC. Protein product: CASPTSKGCYEQYV. This chain uses TRBV19 with TRBJ2-7, with a tentative D call TRBD1 (5 bases). CDR1 and CDR2 from the germline V gene are LNHDA and SQIVND (reference sequence). V gave up 8 bases and J gave up 3 bases, with 17 bases separating them. The CDR3 extends over 14 amino acids.

The chain joins TRBV28 to TRBJ2-1, with 8 positions matching TRBD2. The CDR3 totals 15 residues. In germline, CDR1 is MDHEN, CDR2 SYDVKM. V gave up 6 bases and J gave up 13 bases; unmatched junction bases: 17. The CDR3 loop is CASSPGGGIQGVQFF. In DNA form, the CDR3 reads TGTGCCAGCAGCCCCGGGGGGGGGATTCAGGGAGTTCAGTTCTTC. Using reference TRBV28 and TRBJ2-1 for the parts outside the CDR3, the full variable domain is DVKVTQSSRYLVKRTGEKVFLECVQDMDHENMFWYRQDPGLGLRLIYFSYDVKMKEKGDIPEGYSVSREKKERFSLILESASTNQTSMYLCASSPGGGIQGVQFFGPGTRLTVL.

V gene TRBV5-1 combines with J gene TRBJ2-2; 8 bases line up with TRBD1. CDR1 is SGHRS and CDR2 is YFSETQ in the germline V gene. V shed 3 bases and J 1 base; nucleotides not matched to a gene: 2. This CDR3 contains 15 residues. The CDR3 DNA sequence: TGCGCCAGCAGCTACGGGACAGGGAACACCGGGGAGCTGTTTTTT. The encoded protein is CASSYGTGNTGELFF. Looking up the rest from reference TRBV5-1 and TRBJ2-2 gives the full variable domain: KAGVTQTPRYLIKTRGQQVTLSCSPISGHRSVSWYQQTPGQGLQFLFEYFSETQRNKGNFPGRFSGRQFSNSRSEMNVSTLELGDSALYLCASSYGTGNTGELFFGEGSRLTVL.

V and J are TRBV19 and TRBJ1-2, with TRBD1 identical over 8 bases. This CDR3 comprises 16 residues. Trimming at V came to 4 bases and at J to 2 bases, leaving 9 bases not matched to a gene. Germline values: CDR1 LNHDA, CDR2 SQIVND (reference sequence). CDR3 DNA: TGTGCCAGTAGTACTTGGGACAGGCAGTCCAACTATGGCTACACCTTC. The encoded protein is CASSTWDRQSNYGYTF. Full variable domain (remainder filled in from reference TRBV19 and TRBJ1-2): DGGITQSPKYLFRKEGQNVTLSCEQNLNHDAMYWYRQDPGQGLRLIYYSQIVNDFQKGDIAEGYSVSREKKESFPLTVTSAQKNPTAFYLCASSTWDRQSNYGYTFGSGTRLTVV.

The genes are TRBV11-2 and TRBJ2-6; the D is unclear. Trimming pared 1 base from V and 0 bases from J, leaving 4 bases between. There are 15 residues in the CDR3. Looked up from germline, CDR1 is SGHAT and CDR2 is FQNNGV. For the CDR3, the DNA is TGTGCCAGCAGCTTAGGCGGCTCTGGGGCCAACGTCCTGACTTTC. Translated: CASSLGGSGANVLTF.